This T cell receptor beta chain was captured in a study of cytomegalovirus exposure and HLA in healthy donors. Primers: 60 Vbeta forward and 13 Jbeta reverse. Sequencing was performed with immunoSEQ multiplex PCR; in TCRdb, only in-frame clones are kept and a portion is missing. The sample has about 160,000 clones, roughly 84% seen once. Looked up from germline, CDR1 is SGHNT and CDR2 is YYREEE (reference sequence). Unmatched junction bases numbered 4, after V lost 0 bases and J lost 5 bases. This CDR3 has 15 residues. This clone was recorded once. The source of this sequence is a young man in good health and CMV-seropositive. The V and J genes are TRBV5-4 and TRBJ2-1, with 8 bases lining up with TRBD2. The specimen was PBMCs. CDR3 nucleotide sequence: TGTGCCAGCAGCTTGGTGGGACTAGGAGACAATGAGCAGTTCTTC. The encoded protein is CASSLVGLGDNEQFF. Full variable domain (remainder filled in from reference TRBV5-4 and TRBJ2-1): ETGVTQSPTHLIKTRGQQVTLRCSSQSGHNTVSWYQQALGQGPQFIFQYYREEENGRGNFPPRFSGLQFPNYSSELNVNALELDDSALYLCASSLVGLGDNEQFFGPGTRLTVL.